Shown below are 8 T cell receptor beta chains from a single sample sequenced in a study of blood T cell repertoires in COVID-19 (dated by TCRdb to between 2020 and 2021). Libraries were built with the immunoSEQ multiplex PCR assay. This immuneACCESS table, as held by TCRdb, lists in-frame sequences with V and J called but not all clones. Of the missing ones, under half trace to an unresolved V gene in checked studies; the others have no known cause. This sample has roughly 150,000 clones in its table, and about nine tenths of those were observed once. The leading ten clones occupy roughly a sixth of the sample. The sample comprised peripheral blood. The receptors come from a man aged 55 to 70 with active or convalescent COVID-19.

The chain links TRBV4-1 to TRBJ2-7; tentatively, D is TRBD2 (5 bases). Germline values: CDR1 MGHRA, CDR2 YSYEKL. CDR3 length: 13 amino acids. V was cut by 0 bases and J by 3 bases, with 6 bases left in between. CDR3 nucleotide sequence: TGCGCCAGCAGCCAAGAAGACTACTACGAGCAGTACTTC. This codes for CASSQEDYYEQYF.

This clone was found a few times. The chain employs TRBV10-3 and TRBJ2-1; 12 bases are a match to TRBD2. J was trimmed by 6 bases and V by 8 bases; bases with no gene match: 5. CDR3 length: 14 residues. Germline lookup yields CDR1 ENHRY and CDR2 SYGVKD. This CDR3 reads CAIPLAGGSNEQFF. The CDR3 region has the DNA TGTGCCATCCCACTAGCGGGAGGTAGCAATGAGCAGTTCTTC.

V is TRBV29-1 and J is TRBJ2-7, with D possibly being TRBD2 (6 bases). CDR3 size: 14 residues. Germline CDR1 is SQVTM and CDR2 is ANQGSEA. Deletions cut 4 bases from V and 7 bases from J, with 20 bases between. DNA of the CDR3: TGCAGCGTTGCGAAGGGCGGGATTCTGGGGGAGCAGTACTTC. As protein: CSVAKGGILGEQYF.

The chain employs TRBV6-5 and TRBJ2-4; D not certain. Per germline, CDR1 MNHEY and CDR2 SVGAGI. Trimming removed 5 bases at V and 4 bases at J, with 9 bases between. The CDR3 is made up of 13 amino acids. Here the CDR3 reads CASSIDGKNIQYF. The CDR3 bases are TGTGCCAGCAGTATTGACGGGAAAAACATTCAGTACTTC.

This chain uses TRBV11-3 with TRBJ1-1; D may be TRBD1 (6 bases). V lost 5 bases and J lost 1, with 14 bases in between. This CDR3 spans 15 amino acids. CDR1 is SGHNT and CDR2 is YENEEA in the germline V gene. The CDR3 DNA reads TGTGCCAGCAGCGCGACAGGTGCCGAGAACACTGAAGCTTTCTTT. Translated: CASSATGAENTEAFF.

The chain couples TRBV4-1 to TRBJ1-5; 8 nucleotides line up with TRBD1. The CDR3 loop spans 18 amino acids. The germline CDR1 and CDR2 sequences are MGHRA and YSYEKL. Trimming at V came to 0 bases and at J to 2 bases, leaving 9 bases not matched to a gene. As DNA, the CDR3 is TGCGCCAGCAGCCAAGATCTTGTTCCAGGGGGCGGCAATCAGCCCCAGCATTTT. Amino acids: CASSQDLVPGGGNQPQHF.

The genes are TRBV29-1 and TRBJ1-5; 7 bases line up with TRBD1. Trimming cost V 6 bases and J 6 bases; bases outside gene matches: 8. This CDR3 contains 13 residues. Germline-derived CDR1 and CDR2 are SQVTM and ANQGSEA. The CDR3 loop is CSVTTGERQPQHF. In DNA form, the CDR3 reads TGCAGCGTCACTACAGGGGAACGTCAGCCCCAGCATTTT.

The chain's CDR3 is CASSSHRQGGYTF. CDR3 DNA: TGTGCCAGCAGCTCACATCGACAGGGTGGCTACACCTTC. The gene calls are TRBV7-2 and TRBJ1-2; 7 nucleotides align to TRBD1. The germline V gene has CDR1 SGHTA and CDR2 FQGNSA. V was clipped by 4 bases and J by 7 bases; unmatched bases: 6. The CDR3 totals 13 residues.